This TCR beta chain emerged from a study of blood T cell repertoires in COVID-19. The protocol was immunoSEQ multiplex PCR, while the TCRdb copy is restricted to in-frame clones and leaves out a portion. Of 100,000 or so clones listed, 80% to 85% are singletons. The sequenced sample consisted of peripheral blood. This clonotype was sampled from a man aged 65 to 79 with active or convalescent COVID-19.

CDR3 coding DNA: TGTGCCAGCAGTGAAACCCTCGGGACAGGGATCTACGAGCAGTACTTC. Translation: CASSETLGTGIYEQYF. The chain is built from TRBV6-1 and TRBJ2-7, with 9 bases aligning to TRBD1. This CDR3 is 16 amino acids long. CDR1 is MNHNS and CDR2 is SASEGT in the germline V gene. Trimming at V came to 2 bases and at J to 3 bases, leaving 8 bases not matched to a gene.